This T cell receptor beta chain comes out of a study of blood T cell repertoires in COVID-19. Study-wide context: There were acute and convalescent COVID-19 samples, and they came from the United States, Italy and Spain. Sample material is recorded as cDNA or gDNA derived from T cells, B-cell-depleted T cells, or PBMCs.

This CDR3 has 12 amino acids. With 8 bases removed from V and 3 bases from J, the gap between germline ends came to 8 bases. This clone was seen more than once but under ten times. In the authors' methods: Using reference gene primer amplification, nucleated cell counts were estimated. Data came from immunoSEQ multiplex PCR; TCRdb stores just in-frame clones and leaves some out. V and J calls and clone size are as listed in that table; D and trimming were resolved from the DNA. This table holds about 110,000 clones, roughly two thirds found once. The sample consisted of peripheral blood. The chain uses TRBV12-3 or TRBV12-4 and TRBJ1-3, with D hard to call. This receptor was taken from a man older than 75 with acute or convalescent COVID-19. The CDR3 DNA reads TGTGCCAGCCAGACACTTGGAAACACCATATATTTT. This encodes CASQTLGNTIYF.